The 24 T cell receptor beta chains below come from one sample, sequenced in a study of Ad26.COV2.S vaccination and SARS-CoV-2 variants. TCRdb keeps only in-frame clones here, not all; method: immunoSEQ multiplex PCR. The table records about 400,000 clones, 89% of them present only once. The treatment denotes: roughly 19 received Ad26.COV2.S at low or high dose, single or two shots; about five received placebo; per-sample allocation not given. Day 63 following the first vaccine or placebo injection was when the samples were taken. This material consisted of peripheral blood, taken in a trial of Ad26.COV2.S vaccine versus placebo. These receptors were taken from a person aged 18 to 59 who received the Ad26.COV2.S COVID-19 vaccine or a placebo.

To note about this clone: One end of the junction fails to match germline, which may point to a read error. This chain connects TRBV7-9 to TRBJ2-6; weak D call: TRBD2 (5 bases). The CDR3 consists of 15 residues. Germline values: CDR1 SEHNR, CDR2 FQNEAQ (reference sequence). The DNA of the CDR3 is TGTGCCAGCAGATTAGGGAGCTCTGGGGCCAACGTCCTGACTTTC. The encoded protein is CASRLGSSGANVLTF. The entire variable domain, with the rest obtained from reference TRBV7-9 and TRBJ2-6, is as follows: DTGVSQNPRHKITKRGQNVTFRCDPISEHNRLYWYRQTLGQGPEFLTYFQNEAQLEKSRLLSDRFSAERPKGSFSTLEIQRTEQGDSAMYLCASRLGSSGANVLTFGAGSRLTVL.

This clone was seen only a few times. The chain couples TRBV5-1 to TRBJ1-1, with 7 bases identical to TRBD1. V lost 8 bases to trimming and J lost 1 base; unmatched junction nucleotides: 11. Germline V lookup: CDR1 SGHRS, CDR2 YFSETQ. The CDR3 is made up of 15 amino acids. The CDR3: CASRQGENSNTEAFF. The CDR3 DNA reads TGCGCCAGTCGACAGGGTGAAAATTCGAACACTGAAGCTTTCTTT. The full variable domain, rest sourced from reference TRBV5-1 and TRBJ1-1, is KAGVTQTPRYLIKTRGQQVTLSCSPISGHRSVSWYQQTPGQGLQFLFEYFSETQRNKGNFPGRFSGRQFSNSRSEMNVSTLELGDSALYLCASRQGENSNTEAFFGQGTRLTVV.

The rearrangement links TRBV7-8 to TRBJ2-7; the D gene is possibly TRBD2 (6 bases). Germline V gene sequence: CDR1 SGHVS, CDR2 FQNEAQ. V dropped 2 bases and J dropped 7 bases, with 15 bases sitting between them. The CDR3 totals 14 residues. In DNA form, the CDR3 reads TGTGCCAGCAGCTTAATGGCGATAGGAGGGGAGCAGTACTTC. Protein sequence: CASSLMAIGGEQYF.

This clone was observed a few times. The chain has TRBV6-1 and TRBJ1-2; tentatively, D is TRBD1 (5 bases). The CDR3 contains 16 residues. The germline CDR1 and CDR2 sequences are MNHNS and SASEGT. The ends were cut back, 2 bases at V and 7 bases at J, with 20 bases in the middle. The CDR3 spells CASSEPFEQAYLGYTF. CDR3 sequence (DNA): TGTGCCAGCAGTGAACCATTTGAACAGGCGTATCTTGGCTACACCTTC.

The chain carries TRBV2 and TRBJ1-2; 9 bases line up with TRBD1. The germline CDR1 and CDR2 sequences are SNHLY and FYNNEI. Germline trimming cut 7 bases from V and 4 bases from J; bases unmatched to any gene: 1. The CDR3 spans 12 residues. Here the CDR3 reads CASTDRGYGYTF. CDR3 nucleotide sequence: TGTGCCAGCACGGACAGGGGCTATGGCTACACCTTC. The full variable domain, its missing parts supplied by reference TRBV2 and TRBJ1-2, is EPEVTQTPSHQVTQMGQEVILRCVPISNHLYFYWYRQILGQKVEFLVSFYNNEISEKSEIFDDQFSVERPDGSNFTLKIRSTKLEDSAMYFCASTDRGYGYTFGSGTRLTVV.

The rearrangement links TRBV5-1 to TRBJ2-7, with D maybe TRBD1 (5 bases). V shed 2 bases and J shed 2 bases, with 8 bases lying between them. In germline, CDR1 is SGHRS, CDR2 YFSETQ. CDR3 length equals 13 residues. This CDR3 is CASSFSGTYEQYF. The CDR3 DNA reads TGCGCCAGCAGCTTTTCAGGGACCTACGAGCAGTACTTC.

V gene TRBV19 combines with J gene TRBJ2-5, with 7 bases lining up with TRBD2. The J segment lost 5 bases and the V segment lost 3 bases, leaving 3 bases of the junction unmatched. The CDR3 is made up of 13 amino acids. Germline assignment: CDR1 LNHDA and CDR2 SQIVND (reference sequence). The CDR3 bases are TGTGCCAGTAGTATTGGGGGGGTGGAGACCCAGTACTTC. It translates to CASSIGGVETQYF.

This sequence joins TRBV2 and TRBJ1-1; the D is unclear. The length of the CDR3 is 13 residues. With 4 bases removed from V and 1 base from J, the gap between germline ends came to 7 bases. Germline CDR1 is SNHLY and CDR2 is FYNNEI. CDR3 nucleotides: TGTGCCAGCAGTGTGGACGGGAACACTGAAGCTTTCTTT. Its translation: CASSVDGNTEAFF.

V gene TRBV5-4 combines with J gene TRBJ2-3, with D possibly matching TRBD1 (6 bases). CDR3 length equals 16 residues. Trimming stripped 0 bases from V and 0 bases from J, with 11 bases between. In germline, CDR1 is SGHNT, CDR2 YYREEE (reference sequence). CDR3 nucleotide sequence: TGTGCCAGCAGCTTGGCCAGGGGACGGAGCACAGATACGCAGTATTTT. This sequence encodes CASSLARGRSTDTQYF.

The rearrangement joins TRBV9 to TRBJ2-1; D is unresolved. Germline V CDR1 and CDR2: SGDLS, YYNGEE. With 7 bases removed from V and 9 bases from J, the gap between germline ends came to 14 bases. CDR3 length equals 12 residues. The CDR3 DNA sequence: TGTGCCAGCCGGTCAGATTCGACTGAGCAGTTCTTC. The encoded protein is CASRSDSTEQFF.

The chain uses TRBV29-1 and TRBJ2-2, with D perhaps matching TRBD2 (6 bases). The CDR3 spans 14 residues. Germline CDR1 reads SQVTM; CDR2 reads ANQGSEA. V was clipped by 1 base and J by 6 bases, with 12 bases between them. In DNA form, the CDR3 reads TGCAGCGTTGAAGTCGGGAGAACGGCCGGGGAGCTGTTTTTT. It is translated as CSVEVGRTAGELFF.

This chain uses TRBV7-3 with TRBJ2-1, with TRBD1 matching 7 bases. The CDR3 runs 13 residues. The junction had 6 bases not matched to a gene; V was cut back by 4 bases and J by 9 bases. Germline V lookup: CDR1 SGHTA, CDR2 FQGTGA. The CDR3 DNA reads TGTGCCAGCAGCTCGGGACAGCTAAGTGAGCAGTTCTTC. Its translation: CASSSGQLSEQFF.

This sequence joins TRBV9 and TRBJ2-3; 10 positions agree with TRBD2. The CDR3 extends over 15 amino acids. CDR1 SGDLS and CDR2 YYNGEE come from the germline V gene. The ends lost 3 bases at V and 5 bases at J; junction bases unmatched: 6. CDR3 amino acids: CASSAGTSVVDTQYF. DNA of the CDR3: TGTGCCAGCAGCGCAGGGACTAGCGTTGTAGATACGCAGTATTTT.

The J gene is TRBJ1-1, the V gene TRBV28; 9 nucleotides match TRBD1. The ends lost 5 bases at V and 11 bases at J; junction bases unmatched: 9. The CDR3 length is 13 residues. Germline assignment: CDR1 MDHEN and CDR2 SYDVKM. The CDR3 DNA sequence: TGTGCCAGCAGTCCAACTACAGGGGGCGATGCTTTCTTT. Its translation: CASSPTTGGDAFF. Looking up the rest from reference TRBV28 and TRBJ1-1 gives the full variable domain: DVKVTQSSRYLVKRTGEKVFLECVQDMDHENMFWYRQDPGLGLRLIYFSYDVKMKEKGDIPEGYSVSREKKERFSLILESASTNQTSMYLCASSPTTGGDAFFGQGTRLTVV.

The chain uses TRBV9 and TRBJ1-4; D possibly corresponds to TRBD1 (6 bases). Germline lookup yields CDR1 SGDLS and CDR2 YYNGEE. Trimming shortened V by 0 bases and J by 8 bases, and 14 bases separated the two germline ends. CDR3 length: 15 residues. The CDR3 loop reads CASSVAGGGVEKLFF. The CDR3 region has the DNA TGTGCCAGCAGCGTAGCTGGAGGGGGAGTGGAAAAACTGTTTTTT. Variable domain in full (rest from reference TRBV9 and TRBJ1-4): DSGVTQTPKHLITATGQRVTLRCSPRSGDLSVYWYQQSLDQGLQFLIQYYNGEERAKGNILERFSAQQFPDLHSELNLSSLELGDSALYFCASSVAGGGVEKLFFGSGTQLSVL.

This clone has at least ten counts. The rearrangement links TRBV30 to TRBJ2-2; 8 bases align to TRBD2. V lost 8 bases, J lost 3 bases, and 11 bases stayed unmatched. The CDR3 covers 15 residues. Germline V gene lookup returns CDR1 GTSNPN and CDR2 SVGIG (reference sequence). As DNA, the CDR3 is TGTGCCCAACGGGGAGCGGGAGTCGACACCGGGGAGCTGTTTTTT. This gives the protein CAQRGAGVDTGELFF.

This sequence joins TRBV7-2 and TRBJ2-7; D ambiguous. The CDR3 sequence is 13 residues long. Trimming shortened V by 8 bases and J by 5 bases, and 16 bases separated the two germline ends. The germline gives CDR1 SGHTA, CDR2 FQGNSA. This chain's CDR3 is CASERLSWDEQYF. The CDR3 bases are TGTGCCAGCGAGAGGCTCTCCTGGGACGAGCAGTACTTC.

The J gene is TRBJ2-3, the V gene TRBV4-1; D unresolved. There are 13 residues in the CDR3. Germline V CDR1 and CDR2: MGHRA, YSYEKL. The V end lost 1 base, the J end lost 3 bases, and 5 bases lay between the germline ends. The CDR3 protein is CASSQVGTDTQYF. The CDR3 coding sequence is TGCGCCAGCAGCCAAGTCGGAACAGATACGCAGTATTTT.

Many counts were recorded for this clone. The CDR3 spells CASSYSTSGSEQYF. CDR3 DNA sequence: TGTGCCAGCAGTTACTCGACTAGCGGGAGCGAGCAGTACTTC. The V and J genes are TRBV6-2 or TRBV6-3 and TRBJ2-7; 12 nucleotides match TRBD2. The CDR3 loop spans 14 amino acids. V was clipped by 0 bases and J by 6 bases; unmatched bases: 0. The germline V gene has CDR1 MNHEY and CDR2 SVGEGT.

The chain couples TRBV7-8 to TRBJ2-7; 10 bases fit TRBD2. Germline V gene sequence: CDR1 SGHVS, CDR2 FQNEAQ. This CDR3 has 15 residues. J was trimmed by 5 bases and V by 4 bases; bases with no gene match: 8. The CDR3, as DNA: TGTGCCAGCAGCTCCGTAGCGGGAGGACCCCACGAGCAGTACTTC. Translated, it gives CASSSVAGGPHEQYF.

CDR3 sequence: CASSTSGSGANVLTF. The CDR3 DNA reads TGTGCCAGCAGTACTAGCGGCTCTGGGGCCAACGTCCTGACTTTC. The J gene is TRBJ2-6, the V gene TRBV6-4; 8 bases are a match to TRBD2. The germline V gene encodes CDR1 MRHNA and CDR2 SNTAGT. CDR3 length equals 15 residues. V shed 5 bases and J 0 bases; nucleotides not matched to a gene: 0.

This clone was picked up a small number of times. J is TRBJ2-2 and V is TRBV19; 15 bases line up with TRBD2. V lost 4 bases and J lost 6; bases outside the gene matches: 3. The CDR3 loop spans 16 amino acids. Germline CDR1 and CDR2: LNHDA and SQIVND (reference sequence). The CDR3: CASSRGLAGGSGELFF. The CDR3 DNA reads TGTGCCAGTAGTAGGGGACTAGCGGGAGGTTCCGGGGAGCTGTTTTTT.

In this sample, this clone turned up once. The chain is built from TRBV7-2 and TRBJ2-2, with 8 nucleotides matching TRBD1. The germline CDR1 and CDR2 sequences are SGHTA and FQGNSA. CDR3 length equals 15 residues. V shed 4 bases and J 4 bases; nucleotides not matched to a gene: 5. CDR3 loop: CASSSRGLGTGELFF. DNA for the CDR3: TGTGCCAGCAGCTCCAGGGGGCTCGGCACCGGGGAGCTGTTTTTT.

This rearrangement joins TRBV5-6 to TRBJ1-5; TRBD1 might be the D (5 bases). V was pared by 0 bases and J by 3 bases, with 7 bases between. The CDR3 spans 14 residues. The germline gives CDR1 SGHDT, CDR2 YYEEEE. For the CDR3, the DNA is TGTGCCAGCAGCTTGGCAGGGAACAATCAGCCCCAGCATTTT. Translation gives CASSLAGNNQPQHF.